This T cell receptor beta chain is drawn from a study of blood T cell repertoires in COVID-19. At the level of the study: T cells, B-cell-depleted T cells, or PBMCs provided the cDNA or gDNA that served as material.

In the study's own analysis: Estimation of nucleated cell counts relied on the amplification of reference gene primers. Libraries were prepared by immunoSEQ multiplex PCR; TCRdb keeps only in-frame clonotypes and omits some of them. V, J and clone size derive from that table, while D and trimming were established from the DNA sequence. Of about 240,000 clones in the sample, 80% to 85% were seen once. In germline, CDR1 is GTSNPN, CDR2 SVGIG (reference sequence). Trimming cost V 7 bases and J 3 bases, with 12 bases left between them. This CDR3 region has 12 residues. This TCR derives from a woman aged 60-75 years with active or convalescent COVID-19. The chain combines TRBV30 with TRBJ1-1; D uncertain. Sample: peripheral blood. The CDR3 reads CASAAGYTEAFF. The CDR3 coding sequence is TGTGCCTCGGCCGCGGGGTACACTGAAGCTTTCTTT.